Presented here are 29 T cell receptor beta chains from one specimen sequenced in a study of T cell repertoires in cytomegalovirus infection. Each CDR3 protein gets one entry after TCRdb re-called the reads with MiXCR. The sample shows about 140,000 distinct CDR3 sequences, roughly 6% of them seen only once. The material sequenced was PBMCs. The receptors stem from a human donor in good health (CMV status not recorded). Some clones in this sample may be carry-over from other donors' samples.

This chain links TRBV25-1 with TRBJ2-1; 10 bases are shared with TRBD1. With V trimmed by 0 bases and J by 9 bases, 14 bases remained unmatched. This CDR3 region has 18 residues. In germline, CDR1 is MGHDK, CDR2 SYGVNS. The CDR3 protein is CASSEYTPDRGYYGEQFF. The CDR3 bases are TGTGCCAGCAGTGAATATACCCCGGACAGGGGGTATTATGGTGAGCAGTTCTTC.

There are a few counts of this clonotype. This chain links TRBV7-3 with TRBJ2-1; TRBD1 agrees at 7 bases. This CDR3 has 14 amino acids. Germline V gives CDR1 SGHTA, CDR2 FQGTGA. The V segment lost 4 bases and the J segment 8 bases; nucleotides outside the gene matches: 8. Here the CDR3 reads CASSSSGTVHEQFF. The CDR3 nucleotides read TGTGCCAGCAGCTCCTCCGGGACAGTGCATGAGCAGTTCTTC.

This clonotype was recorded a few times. Written as DNA, the CDR3 is TGTGCCATCAGTGTTAGGGGACAGTTGAACACTGAAGCTTTCTTT. This translates into CAISVRGQLNTEAFF. The chain combines TRBV10-3 with TRBJ1-1, with TRBD1 matching 7 bases. This CDR3 has 15 residues. V lost 4 bases and J lost 0; bases outside the gene matches: 5. CDR1 and CDR2 from the germline V gene are ENHRY and SYGVKD.

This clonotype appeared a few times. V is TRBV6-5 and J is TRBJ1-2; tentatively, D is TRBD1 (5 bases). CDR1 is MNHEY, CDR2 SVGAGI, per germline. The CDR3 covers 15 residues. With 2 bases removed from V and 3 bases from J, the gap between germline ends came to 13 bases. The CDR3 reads CASSYRGSLDYGYTF. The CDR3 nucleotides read TGTGCCAGCAGTTACCGGGGCTCTTTGGACTATGGCTACACCTTC.

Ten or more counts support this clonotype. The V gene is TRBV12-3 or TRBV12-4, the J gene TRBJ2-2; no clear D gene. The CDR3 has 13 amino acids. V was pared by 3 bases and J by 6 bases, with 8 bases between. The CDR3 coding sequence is TGTGCCAGCAGTTTTGGGAATCCCGGGGAGCTGTTTTTT. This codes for CASSFGNPGELFF.

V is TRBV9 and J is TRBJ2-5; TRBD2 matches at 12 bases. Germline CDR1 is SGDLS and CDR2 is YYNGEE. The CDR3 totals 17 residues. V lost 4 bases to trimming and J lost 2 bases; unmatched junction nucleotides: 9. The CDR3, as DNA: TGTGCCAGCAGCTCCCGCGGACTAGCGGGGCGACAAGAGACCCAGTACTTC. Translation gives CASSSRGLAGRQETQYF.

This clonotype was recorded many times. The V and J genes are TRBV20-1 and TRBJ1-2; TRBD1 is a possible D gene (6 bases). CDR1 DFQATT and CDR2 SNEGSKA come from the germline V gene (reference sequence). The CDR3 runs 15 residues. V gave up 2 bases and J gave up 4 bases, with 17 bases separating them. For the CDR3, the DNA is TGCAGTGCTAGATCGGGCAGGGGTAACGTCTATGGCTACACCTTC. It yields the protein CSARSGRGNVYGYTF.

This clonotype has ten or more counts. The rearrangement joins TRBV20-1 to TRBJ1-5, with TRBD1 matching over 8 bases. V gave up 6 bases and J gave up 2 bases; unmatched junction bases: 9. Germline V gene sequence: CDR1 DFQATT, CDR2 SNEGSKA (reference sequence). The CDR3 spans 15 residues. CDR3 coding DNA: TGCAGTGCGGATACTGACAGGGGTGGCAATCAGCCCCAGCATTTT. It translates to CSADTDRGGNQPQHF.

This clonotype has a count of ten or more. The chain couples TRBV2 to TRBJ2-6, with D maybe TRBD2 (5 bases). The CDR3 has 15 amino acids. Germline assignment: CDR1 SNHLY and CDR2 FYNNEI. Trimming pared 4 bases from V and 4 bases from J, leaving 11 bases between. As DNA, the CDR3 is TGTGCCAGCAGTGGCGAGGGCTCCGGGGCCAACGTCCTGACTTTC. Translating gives CASSGEGSGANVLTF.

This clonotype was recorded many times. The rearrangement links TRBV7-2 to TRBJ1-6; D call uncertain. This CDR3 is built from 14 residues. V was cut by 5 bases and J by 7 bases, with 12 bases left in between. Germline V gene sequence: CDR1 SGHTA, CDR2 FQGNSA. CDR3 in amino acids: CASSTVPENSPLHF. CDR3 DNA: TGTGCCAGCAGCACAGTGCCAGAGAATTCACCCCTCCACTTT.

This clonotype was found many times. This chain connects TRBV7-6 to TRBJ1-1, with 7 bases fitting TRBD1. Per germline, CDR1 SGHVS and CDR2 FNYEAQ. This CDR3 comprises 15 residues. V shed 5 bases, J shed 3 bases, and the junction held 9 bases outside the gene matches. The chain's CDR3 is CASSLGQIAHTEAFF. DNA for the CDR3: TGTGCCAGCAGCCTGGGACAGATAGCCCACACTGAAGCTTTCTTT.

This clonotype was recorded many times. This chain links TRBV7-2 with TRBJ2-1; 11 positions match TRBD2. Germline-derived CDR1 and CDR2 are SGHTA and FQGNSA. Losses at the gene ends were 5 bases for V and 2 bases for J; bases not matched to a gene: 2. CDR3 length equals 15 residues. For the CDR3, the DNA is TGTGCCAGCAGCCTTAGCGGGGGGGCCTACAATGAGCAGTTCTTC. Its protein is CASSLSGGAYNEQFF.

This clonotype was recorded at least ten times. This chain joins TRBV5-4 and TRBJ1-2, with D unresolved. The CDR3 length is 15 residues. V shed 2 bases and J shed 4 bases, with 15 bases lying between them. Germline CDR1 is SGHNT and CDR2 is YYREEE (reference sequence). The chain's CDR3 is CASSFRLAETYGYTF. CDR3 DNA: TGTGCCAGCAGCTTCCGGTTGGCAGAGACCTATGGCTACACCTTC.

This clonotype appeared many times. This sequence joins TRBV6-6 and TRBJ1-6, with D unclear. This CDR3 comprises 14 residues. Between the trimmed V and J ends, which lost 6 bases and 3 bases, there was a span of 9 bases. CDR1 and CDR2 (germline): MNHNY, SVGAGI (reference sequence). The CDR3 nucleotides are TGTGCCAGCAGACGGGGAGGCTATAATTCACCCCTCCACTTT. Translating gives CASRRGGYNSPLHF.

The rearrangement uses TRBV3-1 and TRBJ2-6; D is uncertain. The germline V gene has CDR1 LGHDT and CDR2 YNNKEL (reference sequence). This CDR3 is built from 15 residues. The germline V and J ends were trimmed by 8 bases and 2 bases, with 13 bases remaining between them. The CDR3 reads CASGVAATGANVLTF. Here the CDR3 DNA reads TGTGCCAGCGGCGTCGCGGCCACTGGGGCCAACGTCCTGACTTTC.

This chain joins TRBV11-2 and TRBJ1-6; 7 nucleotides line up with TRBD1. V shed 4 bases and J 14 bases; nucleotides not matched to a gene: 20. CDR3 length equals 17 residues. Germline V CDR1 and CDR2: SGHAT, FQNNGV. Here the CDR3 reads CASSSNRAGQMTFALHF. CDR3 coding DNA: TGTGCCAGCAGCTCCAACCGCGCGGGACAGATGACATTTGCCCTCCACTTT.

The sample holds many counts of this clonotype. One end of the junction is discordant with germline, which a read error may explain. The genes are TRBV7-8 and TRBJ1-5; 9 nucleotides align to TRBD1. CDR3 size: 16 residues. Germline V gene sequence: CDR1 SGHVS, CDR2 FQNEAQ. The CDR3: CASSLAGQGVNRPQHF. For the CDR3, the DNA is TGTGCCAGCAGCTTAGCGGGACAGGGAGTGAATCGGCCCCAGCATTTT.

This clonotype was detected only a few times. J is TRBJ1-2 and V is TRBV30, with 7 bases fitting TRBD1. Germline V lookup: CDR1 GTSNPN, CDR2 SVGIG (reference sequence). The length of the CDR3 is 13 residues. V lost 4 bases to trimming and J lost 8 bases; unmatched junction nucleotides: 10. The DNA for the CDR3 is TGTGCCTGGACAGGACAGGCCCCGAGGGGCTACACCTTC. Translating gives CAWTGQAPRGYTF.

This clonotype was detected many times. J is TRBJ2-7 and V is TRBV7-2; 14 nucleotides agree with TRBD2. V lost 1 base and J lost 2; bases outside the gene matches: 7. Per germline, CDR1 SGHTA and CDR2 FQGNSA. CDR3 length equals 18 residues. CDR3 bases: TGTGCCAGCAGCTTAGTGGCGGGGACTAGCGGGGGCACCTACGAGCAGTACTTC. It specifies CASSLVAGTSGGTYEQYF.

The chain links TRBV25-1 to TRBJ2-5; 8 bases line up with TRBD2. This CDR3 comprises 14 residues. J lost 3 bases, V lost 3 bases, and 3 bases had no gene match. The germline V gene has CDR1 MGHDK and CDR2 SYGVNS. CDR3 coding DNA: TGTGCCAGCAGTGAGGGGACTAGAGAAGAGACCCAGTACTTC. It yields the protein CASSEGTREETQYF.

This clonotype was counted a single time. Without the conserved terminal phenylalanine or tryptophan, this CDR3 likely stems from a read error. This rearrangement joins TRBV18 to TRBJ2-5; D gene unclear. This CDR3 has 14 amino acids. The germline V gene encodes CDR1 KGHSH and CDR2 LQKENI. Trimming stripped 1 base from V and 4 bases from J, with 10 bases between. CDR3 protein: CASSPLAVSETQYL. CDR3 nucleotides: TGTGCCAGCTCACCACTCGCAGTCTCAGAGACCCAGTACCTC.

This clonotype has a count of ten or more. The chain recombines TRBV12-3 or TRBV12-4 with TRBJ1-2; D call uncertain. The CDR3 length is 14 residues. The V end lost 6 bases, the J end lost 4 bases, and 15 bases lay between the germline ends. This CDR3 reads CASSLTSNGYGYTF. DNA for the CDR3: TGTGCCAGCAGCCTGACATCTAACGGCTATGGCTACACCTTC.

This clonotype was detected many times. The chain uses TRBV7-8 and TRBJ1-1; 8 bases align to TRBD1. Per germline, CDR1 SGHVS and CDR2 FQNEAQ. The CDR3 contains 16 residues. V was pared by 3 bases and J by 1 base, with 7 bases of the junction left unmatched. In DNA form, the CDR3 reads TGTGCCAGCAGCTTTCCCCCACAGGGGGAGAACACTGAAGCTTTCTTT. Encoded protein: CASSFPPQGENTEAFF.

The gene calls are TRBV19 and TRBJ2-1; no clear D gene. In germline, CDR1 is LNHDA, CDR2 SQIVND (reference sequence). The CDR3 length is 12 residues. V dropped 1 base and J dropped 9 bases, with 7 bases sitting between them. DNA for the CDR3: TGTGCCAGTAGTATAGCTGGTTCTGAGCAGTTCTTC. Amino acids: CASSIAGSEQFF.

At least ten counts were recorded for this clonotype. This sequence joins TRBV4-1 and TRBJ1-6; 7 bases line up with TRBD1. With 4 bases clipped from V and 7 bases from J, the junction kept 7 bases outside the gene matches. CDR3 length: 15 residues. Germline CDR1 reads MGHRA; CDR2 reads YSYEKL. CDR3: CASSLAGTVNSPLHF. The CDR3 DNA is TGCGCCAGCAGCCTCGCCGGGACAGTAAATTCACCCCTCCACTTT.

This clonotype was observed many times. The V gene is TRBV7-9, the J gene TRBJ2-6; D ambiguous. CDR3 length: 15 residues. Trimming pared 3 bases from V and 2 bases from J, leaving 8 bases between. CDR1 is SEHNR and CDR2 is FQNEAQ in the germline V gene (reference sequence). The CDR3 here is CASSLDQAGANVLTF. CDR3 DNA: TGTGCCAGCAGCTTGGACCAGGCTGGGGCCAACGTCCTGACTTTC.

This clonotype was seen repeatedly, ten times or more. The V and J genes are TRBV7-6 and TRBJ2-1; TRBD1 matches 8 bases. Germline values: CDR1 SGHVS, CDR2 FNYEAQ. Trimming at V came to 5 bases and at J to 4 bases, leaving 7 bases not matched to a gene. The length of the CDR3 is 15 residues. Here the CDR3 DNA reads TGTGCCAGCAGCGCCGACAGGGGAGGATACAATGAGCAGTTCTTC. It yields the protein CASSADRGGYNEQFF.

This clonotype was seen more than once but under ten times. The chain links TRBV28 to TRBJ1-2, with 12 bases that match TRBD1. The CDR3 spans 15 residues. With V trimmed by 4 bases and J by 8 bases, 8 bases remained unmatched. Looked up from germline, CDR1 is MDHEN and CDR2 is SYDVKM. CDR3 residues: CASSYSGTGGDGYTF. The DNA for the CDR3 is TGTGCCAGCAGTTACTCCGGGACAGGGGGCGACGGCTACACCTTC.

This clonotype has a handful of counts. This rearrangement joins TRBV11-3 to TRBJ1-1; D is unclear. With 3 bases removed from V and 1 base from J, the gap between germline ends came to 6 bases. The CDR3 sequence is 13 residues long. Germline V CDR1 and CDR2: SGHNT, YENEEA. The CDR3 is CASSLRTNTEAFF. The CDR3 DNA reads TGTGCCAGCAGCTTGAGGACGAACACTGAAGCTTTCTTT.